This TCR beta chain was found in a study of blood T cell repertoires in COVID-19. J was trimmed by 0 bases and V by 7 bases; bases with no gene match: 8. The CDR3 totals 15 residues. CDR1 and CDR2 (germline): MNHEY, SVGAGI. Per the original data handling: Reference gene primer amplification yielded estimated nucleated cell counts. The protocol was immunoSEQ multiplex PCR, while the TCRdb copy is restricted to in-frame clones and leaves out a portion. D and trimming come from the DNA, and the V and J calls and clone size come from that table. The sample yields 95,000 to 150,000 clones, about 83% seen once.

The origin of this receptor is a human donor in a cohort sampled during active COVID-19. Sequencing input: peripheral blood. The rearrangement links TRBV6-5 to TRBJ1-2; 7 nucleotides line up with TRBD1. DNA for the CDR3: TGTGCCAGCAATCAAGGGGACAGTTCTAACTATGGCTACACCTTC. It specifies CASNQGDSSNYGYTF.